The rows below give T cell receptor beta chains drawn from one sample of a study of T cells in Graves' hyperthyroidism and ophthalmopathy. Using its own MiXCR run on the multiplex PCR reads, TCRdb lists one record per CDR3 protein. The sample yields approximately 420,000 distinct CDR3 sequences, roughly 15% seen once. Sequencing was performed on blood. The source is a woman younger than 35 with Graves' hyperthyroidism. Each CDR3 is given without its conserved first and last residue. Rows may omit the clone size; those that give it use once, few, many or a size class.

v_gene	j_gene	abundance	CDR3aa
TRBV28	TRBJ2-5	few	ASSFIAGGGETQY
TRBV30	TRBJ2-1	many	AWRPHSGRAYNEQF
TRBV6-1	TRBJ2-2	.	ASSLRGGLNTGELF
TRBV27	TRBJ1-2	few	ASSLSRGVGYGYT
TRBV7-9	TRBJ2-1	few	ASSLLPDNEQF
TRBV28	TRBJ1-3	many	ASSSTGESGNTIY
TRBV28	TRBJ2-1	many	ASSLLVVNEQF
TRBV11-2	TRBJ2-7	many	ASSLVWAPSYEQY
TRBV28	TRBJ2-7	many	ASNTGSYEQY
TRBV10-1	TRBJ1-1	many	ASSDSNTEAF
TRBV7-2	TRBJ2-3	many	ASSPRLALGTDTQY
TRBV15	TRBJ2-3	many	ATSRVGTGADTQY
TRBV30	TRBJ1-6	.	AADRKNSPLH
TRBV30	TRBJ2-5	.	AWTGDLETQY
TRBV30	TRBJ1-5	many	AWSANTLSNQPQH